This TCR beta chain was profiled in a study of blood T cell repertoires in COVID-19. Study-level background: Sample material is recorded as cDNA or gDNA derived from T cells, B-cell-depleted T cells, or PBMCs.

Germline V CDR1 and CDR2: KGHSH, LQKENI. The CDR3 has 14 amino acids. The V gene end was trimmed by 4 bases and the J gene end by 3 bases; junction bases not matched to a gene: 4. In the original analysis: Researchers report that nucleated cell counts were estimated from reference gene primer amplification. The table came from immunoSEQ multiplex PCR; TCRdb's copy has only in-frame clones and leaves some out. V and J calls and clone size follow that table, whereas D and trimming were derived from the DNA. The sample contains hundreds of thousands of clones, more than 80% of which appear only once. This clone was observed once.

The sequencing input was PBMCs or T cells enriched from blood (not recorded which). This sequence joins TRBV18 and TRBJ1-2; TRBD1 agrees at 8 bases. The TCR originated in a woman aged 18-29 years who had recovered from COVID-19. CDR3 DNA sequence: TGTGCCAGCTCACGGACAGGGTACCACTATGGCTACACCTTC. Its translation: CASSRTGYHYGYTF.